Sequencing of this T cell receptor beta chain was carried out in a study of cytomegalovirus exposure and HLA in healthy donors. PCR involved 60 Vbeta and 13 Jbeta primers. Here immunoSEQ multiplex PCR was the method, and the copy in TCRdb shows in-frame clones only, minus some. The profile covers 84,000 or so clones, with approximately 80% appearing a single time and about 3% taken by the ten largest. Study observations and caveats: Later work found that TCR association rates differed between HLA loci; DRB1 had the most and HLA-C the fewest.

V was cut by 7 bases and J by 0 bases, with 3 bases left in between. The CDR3 has 11 residues. Per germline, CDR1 LNHNV and CDR2 YYDKDF (reference sequence). Of note for this clone: Its antigen is unknown.

Source material: PBMCs. The J gene is TRBJ1-1, the V gene TRBV15; D ambiguous. The TCR originated in a man aged 50 or older in good health and CMV-seronegative. CDR3 in amino acids: CATTLNTEAFF. CDR3 coding DNA: TGTGCCACCACTCTGAACACTGAAGCTTTCTTT.